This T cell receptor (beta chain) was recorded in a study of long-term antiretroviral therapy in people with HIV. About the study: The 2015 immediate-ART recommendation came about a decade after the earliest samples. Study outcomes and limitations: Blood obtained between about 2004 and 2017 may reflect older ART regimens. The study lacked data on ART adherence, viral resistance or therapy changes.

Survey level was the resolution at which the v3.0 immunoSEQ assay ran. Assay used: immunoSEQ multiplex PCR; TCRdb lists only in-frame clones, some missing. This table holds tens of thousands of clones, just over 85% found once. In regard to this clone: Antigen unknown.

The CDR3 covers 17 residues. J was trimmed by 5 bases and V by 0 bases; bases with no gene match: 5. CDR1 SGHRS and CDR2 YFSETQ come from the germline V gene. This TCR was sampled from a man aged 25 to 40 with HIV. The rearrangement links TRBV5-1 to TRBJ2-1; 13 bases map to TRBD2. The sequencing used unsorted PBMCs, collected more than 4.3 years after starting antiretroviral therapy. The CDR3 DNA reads TGCGCCAGCAGCTTGGCGACTAGCGGGAGGATCCACAATGAGCAGTTCTTC. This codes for CASSLATSGRIHNEQFF.